The table lists the clone carrying this T cell receptor beta chain with a count of one. Its matching antigen is unknown. Relative to the germline gene, one junction end is altered; a read error may explain this. 60 Vbeta and 13 Jbeta primers were used in PCR. Authors' data handling: Counted up in a later analysis, unique TCR beta chains came to some 75 million, with around 12 million shared. Using immunoSEQ multiplex PCR, the repertoire was profiled, and TCRdb retains in-frame clones only, with some absent. V, J and clone size derive from that table, while D and trimming were established from the DNA sequence. Of about 160,000 clones listed, roughly 85% are singletons. Healthy donors of bone marrow made up the group. The data were taken from a study of cytomegalovirus exposure and HLA in healthy donors. Whole-study findings and limits: Some TCR beta chains (about 180 of them) were listed as cytomegalovirus-associated. The number of N-insertions in an Asian-associated ancestry cluster was reportedly below the roughly 700-donor mean in a later analysis.

Germline loops: CDR1 SGHRS, CDR2 YFSETQ. This CDR3 is 8 amino acids long. The chain employs TRBV5-1 and TRBJ2-3, with D tentatively TRBD2 (5 bases). This clonotype originated in a boy aged 2-9 years in good health and CMV-seronegative. Sequences were obtained from PBMCs. CDR3 residues: CASGGTNF. The DNA for the CDR3 is TGCGCCAGCGGAGGTACAAATTTT.